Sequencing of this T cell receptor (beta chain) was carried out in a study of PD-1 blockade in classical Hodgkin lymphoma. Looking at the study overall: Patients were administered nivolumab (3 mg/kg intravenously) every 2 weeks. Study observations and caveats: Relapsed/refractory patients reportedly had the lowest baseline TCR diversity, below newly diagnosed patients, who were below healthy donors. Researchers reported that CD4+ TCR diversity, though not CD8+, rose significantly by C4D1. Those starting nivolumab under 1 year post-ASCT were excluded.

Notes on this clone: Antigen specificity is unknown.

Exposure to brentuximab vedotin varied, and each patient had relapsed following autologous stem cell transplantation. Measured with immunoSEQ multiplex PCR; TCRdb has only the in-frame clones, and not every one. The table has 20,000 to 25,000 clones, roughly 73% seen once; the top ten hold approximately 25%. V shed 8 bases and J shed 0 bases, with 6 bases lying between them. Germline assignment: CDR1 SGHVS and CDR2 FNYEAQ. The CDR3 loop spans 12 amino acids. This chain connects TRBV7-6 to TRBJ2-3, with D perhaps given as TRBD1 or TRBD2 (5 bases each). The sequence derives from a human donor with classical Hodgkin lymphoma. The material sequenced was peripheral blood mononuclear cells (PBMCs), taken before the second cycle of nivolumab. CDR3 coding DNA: TGTGCCAGCGGGGACAGCACAGATACGCAGTATTTT. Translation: CASGDSTDTQYF.